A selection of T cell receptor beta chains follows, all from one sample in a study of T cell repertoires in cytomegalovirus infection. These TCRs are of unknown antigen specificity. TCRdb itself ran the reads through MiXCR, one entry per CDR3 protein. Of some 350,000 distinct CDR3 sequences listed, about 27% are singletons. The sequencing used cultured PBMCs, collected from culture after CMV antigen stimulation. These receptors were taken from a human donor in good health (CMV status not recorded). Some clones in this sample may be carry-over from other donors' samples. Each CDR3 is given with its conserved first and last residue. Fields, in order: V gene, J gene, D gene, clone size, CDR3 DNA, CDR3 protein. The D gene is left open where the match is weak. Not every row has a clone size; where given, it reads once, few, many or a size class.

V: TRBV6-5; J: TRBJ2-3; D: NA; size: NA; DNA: TGTGCCAGCACAATGGCAGATACGCAGTATTTT; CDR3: CASTMADTQYF
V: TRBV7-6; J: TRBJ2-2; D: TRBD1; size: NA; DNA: TGTGCCAGCAGCTCCAACCCCGGGACAGCCACCGGGGAGCTGTTTTTT; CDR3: CASSSNPGTATGELFF
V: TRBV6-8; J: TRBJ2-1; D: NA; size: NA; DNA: TGTGCCAGCAGGGGGGTGAGGGGTAGGTATGAGCAGTTCTTC; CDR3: CASRGVRGRYEQFF
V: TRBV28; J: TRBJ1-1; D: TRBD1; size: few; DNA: TGTGCCAGCAGGAGGACAGGGAGAATGAACACTGAAGCTTTCTTT; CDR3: CASRRTGRMNTEAFF
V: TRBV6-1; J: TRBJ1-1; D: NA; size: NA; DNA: TGTGCCAGCATTGGCGGATTGAACACTGAAGCTTTCTTT; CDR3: CASIGGLNTEAFF
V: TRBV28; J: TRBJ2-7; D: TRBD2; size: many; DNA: TGTGCCAGCAGTTTACCGGGACTAGCGGGAGGGCCTTACGTCCGGCTGATTCACGATTACGAGCAGTACTTC; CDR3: CASSLPGLAGGPYVRLIHDYEQYF
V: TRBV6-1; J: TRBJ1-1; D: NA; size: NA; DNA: TGTGCCAGCAAGCAGGGACACTTGAACACTGAAGCTTTCTTT; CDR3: CASKQGHLNTEAFF
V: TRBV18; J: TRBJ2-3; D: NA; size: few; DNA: TGTGCCAGCTCACCTGTCAGGGCTAGCGGCACAGATACGCAGTATTTT; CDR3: CASSPVRASGTDTQYF
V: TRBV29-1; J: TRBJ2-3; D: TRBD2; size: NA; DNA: TGCAGCGTTGTGAGTTGGCTAGCGGGAGGAGATACGCAGTATTTT; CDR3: CSVVSWLAGGDTQYF
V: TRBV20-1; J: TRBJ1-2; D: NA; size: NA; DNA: TGCAGTGCTTTCTTTTCAGGGAACTATGGCTACACCTTC; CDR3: CSAFFSGNYGYTF
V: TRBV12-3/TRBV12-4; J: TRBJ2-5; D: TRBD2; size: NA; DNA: TGTGCCAGCAGTTTGGGACTAGGGATCCCAGGAGAGACCCAGTACTTC; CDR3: CASSLGLGIPGETQYF
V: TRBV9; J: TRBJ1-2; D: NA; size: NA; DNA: TGTGCCAGCAGCGTAGGGAAGGGGGACGGCTACACCTTC; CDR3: CASSVGKGDGYTF
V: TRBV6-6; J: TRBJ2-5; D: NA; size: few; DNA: TGTGCCAGCGAAGGGCAGCAAGAGACCCAGTACTTC; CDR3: CASEGQQETQYF
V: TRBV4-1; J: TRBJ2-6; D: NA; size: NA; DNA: TGCGCCAGCAGCCCTTTCGGGGGCGGGAGGGCCAACGTCCTGACTTTC; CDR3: CASSPFGGGRANVLTF
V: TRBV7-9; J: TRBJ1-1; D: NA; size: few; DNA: TGTGCCAGCAGCTTAGCCAGCCTGAACACTGAAGCTTTCTTT; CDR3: CASSLASLNTEAFF
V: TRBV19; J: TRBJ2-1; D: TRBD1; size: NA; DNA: TGTGCCAGTAGTTACCGGGACAGGGACAATGAGCAGTTCTTC; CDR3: CASSYRDRDNEQFF
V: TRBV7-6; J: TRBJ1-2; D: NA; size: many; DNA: TGTGCCAGCGCAGACGGGGCGGATCCTAACTATGGCTACACCTTC; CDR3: CASADGADPNYGYTF
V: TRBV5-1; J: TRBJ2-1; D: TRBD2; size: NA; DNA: TGCGCCAGCACGATAGCGGGGACCTACAATGAGCAGTTCTTC; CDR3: CASTIAGTYNEQFF
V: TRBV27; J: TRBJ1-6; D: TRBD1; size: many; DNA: TGTGCCAGCAGTTTAGGACAGGGGAATGGGTCACCCCTCCACTTT; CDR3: CASSLGQGNGSPLHF
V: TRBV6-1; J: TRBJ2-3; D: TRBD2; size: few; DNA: TGTGCCAGCACCCAAGGACTAGCGGGGGGGCCAGAGACAGATACGCAGTATTTT; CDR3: CASTQGLAGGPETDTQYF
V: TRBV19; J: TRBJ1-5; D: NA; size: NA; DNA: TGTGCCAGTAGTATGAAGGATCAGCCCCAGCATTTT; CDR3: CASSMKDQPQHF
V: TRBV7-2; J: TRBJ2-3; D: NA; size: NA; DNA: TGTGCCAGCAGCGCGGACCTCGATTACACAGATACGCAGTATTTT; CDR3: CASSADLDYTDTQYF
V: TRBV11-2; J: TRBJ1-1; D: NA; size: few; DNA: TGTGCCAGCAGCTTAGTGGAAGCCTGGACTGAAGCTTTCTTT; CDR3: CASSLVEAWTEAFF
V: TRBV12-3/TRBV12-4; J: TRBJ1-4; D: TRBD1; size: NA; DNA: TGTGCCAGCAGAATCGACAGGGGAAATGAAAAACTGTTTTTT; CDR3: CASRIDRGNEKLFF
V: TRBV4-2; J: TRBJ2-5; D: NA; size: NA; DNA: TGTGCCAGCAGCCAAGAAGTATCGGGCGGAGAAGAGACCCAGTACTTC; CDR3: CASSQEVSGGEETQYF
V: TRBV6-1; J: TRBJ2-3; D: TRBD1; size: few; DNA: TGTATAACACGACAGGGCAGCACAGATACGCAGTATTTT; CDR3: CITRQGSTDTQYF
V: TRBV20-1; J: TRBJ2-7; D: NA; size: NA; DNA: TGCAGTGCTAGAGCGCCGGACTCCGCCTACGAGCAGTACTTC; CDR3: CSARAPDSAYEQYF
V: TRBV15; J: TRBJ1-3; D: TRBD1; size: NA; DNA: TGTGCCACCCGAGACAGGGCCGGAAACACCATATATTTT; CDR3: CATRDRAGNTIYF
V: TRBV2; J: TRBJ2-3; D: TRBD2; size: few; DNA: TGTGCCAGCAAACCGGGACTAGCGGGATACACAGATACGCAGTATTTT; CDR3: CASKPGLAGYTDTQYF
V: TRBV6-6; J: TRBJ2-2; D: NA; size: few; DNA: TGTGCCAGCAGTCAAGGAAATCCGAACACCGGGGAGCTGTTTTTT; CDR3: CASSQGNPNTGELFF
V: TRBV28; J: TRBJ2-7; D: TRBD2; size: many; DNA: TGTGCCAGCAGTTTAAGACTAGCGGCAAAATCCTCCTACGAGCAGTACTTC; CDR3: CASSLRLAAKSSYEQYF
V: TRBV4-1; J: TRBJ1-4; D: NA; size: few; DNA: TGCGCCAGCAGCGCTTCTGGCGGCCGGATTAAGGCAACTAATGAAAAACTGTTTTTT; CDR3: CASSASGGRIKATNEKLFF
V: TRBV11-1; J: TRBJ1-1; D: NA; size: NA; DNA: TGTGCCAGCCTAAGCCGGGCGTCCCCTGAAGCTTTCTTT; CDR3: CASLSRASPEAFF
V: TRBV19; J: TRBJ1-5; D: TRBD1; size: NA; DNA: TGTGCCAGCCAGCCGGGACAGACGAGTATTAGCAATCAGCCCCAGCATTTT; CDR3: CASQPGQTSISNQPQHF
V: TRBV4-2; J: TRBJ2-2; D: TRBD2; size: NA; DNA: TGTGCCAGCAGCCAATCTATAGCGGGAGGGGCGGGCGGGGAGCTGTTTTTT; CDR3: CASSQSIAGGAGGELFF
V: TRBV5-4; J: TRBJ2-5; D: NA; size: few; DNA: TGTGCCAGCAGCCCAGGACAGATAGAGACCCAGTACTTC; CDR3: CASSPGQIETQYF
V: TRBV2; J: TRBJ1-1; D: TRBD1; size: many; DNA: TGTGCCAGCAGTGACCCGGGACAGGGGCTAATGAACACTGAAGCTTTCTTT; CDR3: CASSDPGQGLMNTEAFF
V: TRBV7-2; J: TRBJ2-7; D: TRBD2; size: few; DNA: TGTGCCAGCAGCTTAGCGATGAGACTAGCGGGTGAAACCTACGAGCAGTACTTC; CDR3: CASSLAMRLAGETYEQYF
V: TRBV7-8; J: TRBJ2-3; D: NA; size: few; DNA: TGTGCCAGCAGCCCCCGGGGCGCTACAGATACGCAGTATTTT; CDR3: CASSPRGATDTQYF
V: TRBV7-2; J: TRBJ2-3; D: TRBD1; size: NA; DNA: TGTGCCAGCAGCCCGCAGGGGACAGTTCCAGATACGCAGTATTTT; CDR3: CASSPQGTVPDTQYF